These 15 T cell receptor beta chains share one sample of origin, sequenced in a study of a mutant IDH1 vaccine in newly diagnosed glioma. The protocol was immunoSEQ multiplex PCR, while the TCRdb copy is restricted to in-frame clones and leaves out a portion. The table shows around 15,000 clones, with roughly 95% occurring only once. Time point meaning: baseline, week 1 (first vaccination visit). This sample's treatment: pre-vaccination baseline after standard-of-care therapy. The source was peripheral blood mononuclear cells (PBMCs), collected from a glioma patient treated with radiotherapy, temozolomide or both. Source of these receptors: a young woman with glioma. Some clones in this sample may be carry-over from other donors' samples.

The chain uses TRBV5-4 and TRBJ1-4; TRBD1 is a possible D gene (6 bases). Trimming shortened V by 3 bases and J by 8 bases, and 14 bases separated the two germline ends. This CDR3 comprises 14 residues. Germline CDR1 and CDR2: SGHNT and YYREEE (reference sequence). The CDR3 coding sequence is TGTGCCAGCAGCTCGCCCTCAGACAGGGAAAAACTGTTTTTT. Translation gives CASSSPSDREKLFF. Filled out from reference TRBV5-4 and TRBJ1-4, the complete variable domain reads ETGVTQSPTHLIKTRGQQVTLRCSSQSGHNTVSWYQQALGQGPQFIFQYYREEENGRGNFPPRFSGLQFPNYSSELNVNALELDDSALYLCASSSPSDREKLFFGSGTQLSVL.

V gene TRBV19 combines with J gene TRBJ1-2, with 7 bases identical to TRBD1. V lost 1 base to trimming and J lost 2 bases; unmatched junction nucleotides: 1. The CDR3 has 14 residues. Germline CDR1 LNHDA, CDR2 SQIVND (reference sequence). DNA of the CDR3: TGTGCCAGTAGTATAGCACAGGGGAACTATGGCTACACCTTC. Translating gives CASSIAQGNYGYTF.

This rearrangement joins TRBV4-2 to TRBJ2-2; D may match TRBD1 or TRBD2 (5 bases each). V lost 2 bases and J 8 bases, leaving 15 bases between the germline ends. Germline CDR1 is LGHNA and CDR2 is YNFKEQ. This CDR3 is 15 amino acids long. CDR3 DNA sequence: TGTGCCAGCAGCCAATCGTTAGGGGACCCGGGGGAGCTGTTTTTT. This sequence encodes CASSQSLGDPGELFF.

V gene TRBV27 combines with J gene TRBJ1-3; D perhaps matches TRBD1 (5 bases). The germline CDR1 and CDR2 sequences are MNHEY and SMNVEV (reference sequence). The germline V and J ends were trimmed by 3 bases and 0 bases, with 9 bases remaining between them. The CDR3 spans 15 residues. CDR3 coding DNA: TGTGCCAGCAGTTTTGACAGCAGCTCTGGAAACACCATATATTTT. Amino acids: CASSFDSSSGNTIYF.

This clone occurred once. The V gene is TRBV19, the J gene TRBJ2-1; 7 bases are shared with TRBD2. Trimming at V came to 8 bases and at J to 5 bases, leaving 9 bases not matched to a gene. In germline, CDR1 is LNHDA, CDR2 SQIVND (reference sequence). The CDR3 totals 14 residues. CDR3 bases: TGTGCCAGTCTCGGACGGGGGGTACACAATGAGCAGTTCTTC. Translating it yields CASLGRGVHNEQFF.

This clone occurred once. This sequence joins TRBV7-6 and TRBJ1-3; D gene ambiguous. The germline CDR1 and CDR2 sequences are SGHVS and FNYEAQ. There are 13 residues in the CDR3. The CDR3 region has the DNA TGTGCGCCTACGGGGAACTCTGGAAACACCATATATTTT. Its protein product is CAPTGNSGNTIYF.

The gene calls are TRBV7-8 and TRBJ1-1; tentative D call: TRBD1 (5 bases). This CDR3 contains 15 residues. V lost 2 bases and J 6 bases, leaving 16 bases between the germline ends. The germline CDR1 and CDR2 sequences are SGHVS and FQNEAQ. CDR3 sequence (DNA): TGTGCCAGCAGCTTAAGGGAAGGAACAGGCTCTGAAGCTTTCTTT. Translated, it gives CASSLREGTGSEAFF.

The rearrangement links TRBV13 to TRBJ2-1; D possibly corresponds to TRBD1 (6 bases). Germline V gene data show CDR1 as PRHDT and CDR2 as FYEKMQ (reference sequence). The CDR3 runs to 13 residues. V was pared by 10 bases and J by 6 bases, with 16 bases between. The CDR3 DNA is TGTGCCACAAAACAGGGTAGGGCCAATGAGCAGTTCTTC. Encoded protein: CATKQGRANEQFF.

The chain joins TRBV7-6 to TRBJ2-2; D is ambiguous. In germline, CDR1 is SGHVS, CDR2 FNYEAQ. Trimming stripped 5 bases from V and 2 bases from J, with 6 bases between. This CDR3 contains 13 residues. Written as DNA, the CDR3 is TGTGCCAGCAGCCCTGGCAACACCGGGGAGCTGTTTTTT. This translates into CASSPGNTGELFF.

V gene TRBV29-1 combines with J gene TRBJ2-3, with 7 bases lining up with TRBD1. Germline CDR1 is SQVTM and CDR2 is ANQGSEA. The CDR3 spans 16 residues. V lost 4 bases, J lost 4 bases, and 14 bases stayed unmatched. This chain's CDR3 is CSVVSRQGPLADTQYF. In nucleotides, the CDR3 is TGCAGCGTTGTTTCTCGACAGGGCCCCCTGGCAGATACGCAGTATTTT.

The chain uses TRBV7-8 and TRBJ2-1, with 9 bases lining up with TRBD1. Unmatched junction bases numbered 10, after V lost 1 base and J lost 6 bases. Germline assignment: CDR1 SGHVS and CDR2 FQNEAQ. The CDR3 has 17 residues. CDR3 bases: TGTGCCAGCAGCTTAGTTGGGACAGGGAAATCGCTCAATGAGCAGTTCTTC. Its translation: CASSLVGTGKSLNEQFF.

This chain uses TRBV6-1 with TRBJ2-3, with 7 bases fitting TRBD1. The CDR3 has 17 amino acids. V dropped 4 bases and J dropped 2; count of bases not matched to a gene: 12. Germline-derived CDR1 and CDR2 are MNHNS and SASEGT. The CDR3 coding sequence is TGTGCCAGCAGTGTGCGAGTGGGCAGGGGGAACACAGATACGCAGTATTTT. It yields the protein CASSVRVGRGNTDTQYF.

The chain uses TRBV25-1 and TRBJ2-7; D ambiguous. CDR1 is MGHDK, CDR2 SYGVNS, per germline. The CDR3 has 13 amino acids. Trimming took 4 bases from V and 0 from J, leaving 7 bases between them. CDR3 coding DNA: TGTGCCAGCAGTGGGGCCGGCTCCTACGAGCAGTACTTC. The encoded protein is CASSGAGSYEQYF.

V is TRBV5-5 and J is TRBJ1-4; maybe TRBD1 (6 bases). The CDR3 spans 16 residues. Germline values: CDR1 SGHKS, CDR2 YYEKEE (reference sequence). Trimming left V 4 bases short and J 5 bases short, with 18 bases between. Written as DNA, the CDR3 is TGTGCCAGCAGCCCAATTCAGGGGACTGCGAATGAAAAACTGTTTTTT. Protein product: CASSPIQGTANEKLFF.

The chain carries TRBV11-2 and TRBJ2-7; D might be TRBD1 or TRBD2, each matching 5 bases. V lost 5 bases, J lost 5 bases, and 22 bases lay in between. Germline V gene data show CDR1 as SGHAT and CDR2 as FQNNGV. The CDR3 is 16 residues long. CDR3 DNA: TGTGCCAGCAGCCTCCTAGGTGGTGGGGGACCCGACGAGCAGTACTTC. Translation gives CASSLLGGGGPDEQYF.